The present entry profiles one TCR beta chain with its context. CDR1 and CDR2 (germline): SGHTA, FQGNSA. The CDR3 has 18 amino acids. Trimming pared 1 base from V and 1 base from J, leaving 20 bases between. Original processing notes: Reference gene primer amplification gave estimated nucleated cell counts. Libraries were prepared by immunoSEQ multiplex PCR; TCRdb keeps only in-frame clonotypes and omits some of them. The V and J calls and clone size are taken from that table; D and trimming were inferred from the DNA. Of tens of thousands of clones listed, roughly 77% are singletons. The record originates from a study of blood T cell repertoires in COVID-19. About the research overall: PBMCs, B-cell-depleted T cells, or T cells were the source of the cDNA or gDNA that made up the material.

The sample comprised peripheral blood. The receptor was derived from a woman in her seventies with acute or convalescent COVID-19. The rearrangement joins TRBV7-2 to TRBJ2-7; D may be TRBD2 (7 bases). CDR3 sequence reads: CASSLVGGAGAQSYEQYF. The CDR3 DNA reads TGTGCCAGCAGCTTAGTAGGGGGGGCAGGGGCTCAGTCCTACGAGCAGTACTTC.